This T cell receptor (beta chain) was obtained from a study of blood T cell repertoires in COVID-19. Whole-study context: COVID-19 samples from acute and convalescent phases originated in the United States, Italy and Spain. Sample material is recorded as cDNA or gDNA derived from T cells, B-cell-depleted T cells, or PBMCs.

Original data processing: Researchers report that nucleated cell counts were estimated from reference gene primer amplification. TCRdb's copy holds only in-frame clones and misses some; the assay was immunoSEQ multiplex PCR. V and J calls and clone size follow that table, whereas D and trimming were derived from the DNA. The sample records around 100,000 clones, 70% to 90% being singletons. Losses at the gene ends were 3 bases for V and 8 bases for J; bases not matched to a gene: 8. This CDR3 is 15 amino acids long. The germline gives CDR1 SGDLS, CDR2 YYNGEE. The source material was peripheral blood. This sequence originates from a man in his forties with acute or convalescent COVID-19. The chain has TRBV9 and TRBJ2-1, with 10 nucleotides matching TRBD2. For the CDR3, the DNA is TGTGCCAGCAGCGACGAGCGGGGGGGCAGGGATGAGCAGTTCTTC. It translates to CASSDERGGRDEQFF.